This T cell receptor (beta chain) comes out of a study of tumor-infiltrating lymphocytes in primary liver carcinoma. Across the whole study: In every tissue type, samples returned a similar yield of roughly 3.65 to 7.5 million productive TCRbeta reads.

The CDR3 sequence is 17 residues long. Germline CDR1 is MNHNS and CDR2 is SASEGT. Reverse transcription of approximately 500 ng total RNA with a constant-region primer produced TCR beta cDNA. Each TCR beta library was derived from three nested multiplex PCR rounds that employed slightly modified ARM-PCR. The first two PCR rounds used TRBV1-TRBV30 forward primers with a C-beta reverse primer, about 10 cycles each. One entry per CDR3 protein, called by TCRdb with MiXCR from the multiplex PCR reads. The sample contains approximately 330,000 distinct CDR3 sequences, roughly two thirds of which appear only once. The authors took blood RNA from unsorted whole blood and also extracted germline DNA. Findings and limits, study-wide: Tumor-adjacent and tumor-blood pairs showed less overlap than tumor region pairs.

In regard to this clonotype: Its target is unknown. A read error may explain this, as a much larger clone is one base away.

The sample was peripheral blood. The clonotype was recovered from a man aged 35 to 55 with primary liver carcinoma and hepatitis B virus infection. The genes are TRBV6-1 and TRBJ2-7; 12 bases match TRBD1. CDR3 sequence: CASSAREPGQGAYKQYF. DNA for the CDR3: TGTGCCAGCAGTGCCCGAGAGCCGGGACAGGGGGCCTACAAGCAGTACTTC.